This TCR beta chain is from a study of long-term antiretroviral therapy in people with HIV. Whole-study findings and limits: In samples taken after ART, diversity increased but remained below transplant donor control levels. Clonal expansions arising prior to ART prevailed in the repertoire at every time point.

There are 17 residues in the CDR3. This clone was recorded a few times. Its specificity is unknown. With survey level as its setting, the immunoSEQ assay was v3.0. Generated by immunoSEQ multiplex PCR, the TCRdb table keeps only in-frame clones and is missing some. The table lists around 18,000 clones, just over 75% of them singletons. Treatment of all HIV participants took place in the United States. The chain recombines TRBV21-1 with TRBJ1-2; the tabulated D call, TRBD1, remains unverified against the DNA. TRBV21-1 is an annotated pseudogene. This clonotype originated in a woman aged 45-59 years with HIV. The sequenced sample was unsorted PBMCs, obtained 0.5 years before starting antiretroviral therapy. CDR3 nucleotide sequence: TGTGCCAGCAGCAATTGGGGACACCCAACTAAAAACTATGGCTACACCTTC. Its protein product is CASSNWGHPTKNYGYTF.